The clone carrying this TCR beta chain was seen more than once but under ten times. The data originate from a study of blood T cell repertoires in COVID-19. Study-wide context: COVID-19 samples collected from the United States, Italy and Spain covered acute and convalescent phases.

The CDR3 is 15 amino acids. Germline CDR1 reads SGHNT; CDR2 reads YYREEE (reference sequence). V lost 4 bases to trimming and J lost 1 base; unmatched junction nucleotides: 5. Clones were sequenced by immunoSEQ multiplex PCR, and TCRdb holds only the in-frame ones, with some missing. The data hold fewer than 45,000 clones, with around 80% observed a single time. The clonotype comes from a human donor in a cohort sampled during active COVID-19. The specimen sequenced was peripheral blood. The chain uses TRBV5-4 and TRBJ2-3; 8 nucleotides match TRBD2. The CDR3 region is CASSPGLAGTDTQYF. The CDR3 region has the DNA TGTGCCAGCAGCCCCGGACTAGCAGGCACAGATACGCAGTATTTT.